The next 26 T cell receptor beta chains were all read from a single sample in a study of T cell repertoires in cytomegalovirus infection. From the reads, TCRdb called clonotypes with MiXCR, one entry per CDR3 protein. The repertoire holds about 57,000 distinct CDR3 sequences, with about 19% as singletons. Their cognate antigens are unknown. Sample: CD8+ T cells from cultured PBMCs, taken from culture after CMV antigen stimulation. Source of these receptors: a human donor in good health (CMV status not recorded). Some clones in this sample may be carry-over from other donors' samples.

CDR3 loop: CASSSGTSDQETQYF. CDR3 coding DNA: TGTGCCAGCAGCTCCGGGACTAGCGATCAAGAGACCCAGTACTTC. The chain links TRBV7-2 to TRBJ2-5, with 10 bases aligning to TRBD2. J was trimmed by 2 bases and V by 4 bases; bases with no gene match: 4. Germline CDR1 and CDR2: SGHTA and FQGNSA. This CDR3 comprises 15 residues.

The chain couples TRBV11-1 to TRBJ2-7; maybe TRBD1 (6 bases). The CDR3 has 13 residues. The V end lost 5 bases, the J end lost 5 bases, and 13 bases lay between the germline ends. The V gene's germline CDR1 is SGHAT and CDR2 FQDESV (reference sequence). The CDR3 DNA sequence: TGTGCCAGCAGCCCTAATGGGGGCGACGAGCAGTACTTC. Translated: CASSPNGGDEQYF. The full variable domain, completed using reference TRBV11-1 and TRBJ2-7, is EAEVAQSPRYKITEKSQAVAFWCDPISGHATLYWYRQILGQGPELLVQFQDESVVDDSQLPKDRFSAERLKGVDSTLKIQPAELGDSAMYLCASSPNGGDEQYFGPGTRLTVT.

V gene TRBV4-1 combines with J gene TRBJ2-7; tentative D call: TRBD1 (5 bases). Trimming left V 0 bases short and J 0 bases short, with 9 bases between. Per germline, CDR1 MGHRA and CDR2 YSYEKL. The CDR3 has 15 amino acids. DNA of the CDR3: TGCGCCAGCAGCCAAGAGGCAGGGTTCTCCTACGAGCAGTACTTC. This gives the protein CASSQEAGFSYEQYF.

The V call is TRBV7-9, the J call TRBJ1-2; TRBD1 matches at 8 bases. Germline-derived CDR1 and CDR2 are SEHNR and FQNEAQ (reference sequence). The CDR3 runs 17 residues. The V segment lost 5 bases and the J segment 3 bases; nucleotides outside the gene matches: 14. The CDR3 bases are TGTGCCAGCAGCAGTGTGGGCAGGGGGCTAGTCGACTATGGCTACACCTTC. Its translation: CASSSVGRGLVDYGYTF.

This chain connects TRBV7-8 to TRBJ2-5; a weak D match, TRBD2 (7 bases). V was trimmed by 4 bases and J by 2 bases, leaving 14 bases between them. Germline V gives CDR1 SGHVS, CDR2 FQNEAQ. CDR3 length equals 15 residues. CDR3 in DNA: TGTGCCAGCAGCTCCGGGGGGCGGGAGCAAGAGACCCAGTACTTC. This codes for CASSSGGREQETQYF.

This clonotype was found a few times. The rearrangement uses TRBV7-9 and TRBJ1-2, with TRBD1 matching 8 bases. V dropped 6 bases and J dropped 1; count of bases not matched to a gene: 1. Per the germline V gene, CDR1 is SEHNR and CDR2 is FQNEAQ (reference sequence). The CDR3 totals 13 residues. The CDR3 nucleotides read TGTGCCAGCAGGACAGGGGATAACTATGGCTACACCTTC. As protein: CASRTGDNYGYTF.

The chain carries TRBV14 and TRBJ2-3, with D perhaps TRBD1 (5 bases). Between the trimmed V and J ends, which lost 4 bases and 4 bases, there was a span of 12 bases. Germline V gene sequence: CDR1 SGHDN, CDR2 FVKESK. CDR3 length equals 14 residues. The CDR3 loop reads CASSRDRLADTQYF. In DNA, the CDR3 is TGTGCCAGCAGCCGAGACAGATTGGCAGATACGCAGTATTTT.

This clonotype was seen more than once but under ten times. The V gene is TRBV6-5, the J gene TRBJ2-2, with 7 positions matching TRBD2. The CDR3 extends over 16 amino acids. Trimming took 2 bases from V and 0 from J; bases not matched to a gene: 3. Germline CDR1 is MNHEY and CDR2 is SVGAGI. CDR3 in amino acids: CASSYQGGANTGELFF. DNA of the CDR3: TGTGCCAGCAGTTACCAGGGAGGGGCGAACACCGGGGAGCTGTTTTTT.

This clonotype appeared a few times. The V gene is TRBV5-6, the J gene TRBJ2-7; D ambiguous. CDR3 length: 13 amino acids. V was clipped by 0 bases and J by 0 bases, with 4 bases between them. From germline, CDR1 is SGHDT and CDR2 YYEEEE. The CDR3 bases are TGTGCCAGCAGCTTGGTGAACTCCTACGAGCAGTACTTC. Protein sequence: CASSLVNSYEQYF.

The chain uses TRBV7-2 and TRBJ2-7; D possibly corresponds to TRBD1 (6 bases). Germline V gene data show CDR1 as SGHTA and CDR2 as FQGNSA. V gave up 3 bases and J gave up 5 bases, with 17 bases separating them. There are 15 residues in the CDR3. The CDR3 DNA sequence: TGTGCCAGCAGCTTCCACAGGGAAGATACGGACGAGCAGTACTTC. As protein: CASSFHREDTDEQYF.

V is TRBV7-9 and J is TRBJ1-2; D gene uncertain. V was shortened by 5 bases and J by 3 bases, with 16 bases between the two germline ends. Looked up from germline, CDR1 is SEHNR and CDR2 is FQNEAQ (reference sequence). CDR3 length equals 15 residues. Here the CDR3 reads CASSAPDQLDYGYTF. The CDR3 coding sequence is TGTGCCAGCAGCGCCCCGGACCAACTAGACTATGGCTACACCTTC.

CDR3 sequence (DNA): TGTGCCAGCAGCTTACTATCACGGGACCAATTACAAGAGACCCAGTACTTC. Translated, it gives CASSLLSRDQLQETQYF. This chain joins TRBV7-2 and TRBJ2-5; tentatively, D is TRBD1 or TRBD2 (5 bases each). V was clipped by 2 bases and J by 2 bases, with 18 bases between them. From germline, CDR1 is SGHTA and CDR2 FQGNSA. There are 17 residues in the CDR3.

This clonotype was observed a few times. The genes are TRBV28 and TRBJ2-7; D is ambiguous. Trimming stripped 5 bases from V and 9 bases from J, with 11 bases between. CDR3 length: 11 residues. Germline V gene sequence: CDR1 MDHEN, CDR2 SYDVKM. CDR3 amino acids: CASSTTRAQYF. The CDR3 coding sequence is TGTGCCAGCAGTACGACGAGAGCGCAGTACTTC. Using reference TRBV28 and TRBJ2-7 for the parts outside the CDR3, the full variable domain is DVKVTQSSRYLVKRTGEKVFLECVQDMDHENMFWYRQDPGLGLRLIYFSYDVKMKEKGDIPEGYSVSREKKERFSLILESASTNQTSMYLCASSTTRAQYFGPGTRLTVT.

The chain carries TRBV6-5 and TRBJ1-2, with 9 bases lining up with TRBD1. The germline gives CDR1 MNHEY, CDR2 SVGAGI. V gave up 4 bases and J gave up 2 bases; unmatched junction bases: 11. CDR3 length: 17 amino acids. This chain's CDR3 is CASSSPIGQGRNYGYTF. The CDR3, as DNA: TGTGCCAGCAGTTCCCCAATAGGACAGGGGAGAAACTATGGCTACACCTTC.

The CDR3 DNA is TGTGCCAGCAGCCCCCGAAGTACAGGGTGGGAGAACACTGAAGCTTTCTTT. Encoded protein: CASSPRSTGWENTEAFF. This chain joins TRBV7-9 and TRBJ1-1; a possible D gene is TRBD1 (6 bases). V dropped 5 bases and J dropped 1 base, with 20 bases sitting between them. The CDR3 spans 17 residues. Looked up from germline, CDR1 is SEHNR and CDR2 is FQNEAQ (reference sequence).

This sequence joins TRBV7-2 and TRBJ2-3, with 14 bases fitting TRBD2. Unmatched junction bases numbered 13, after V lost 9 bases and J lost 5 bases. The CDR3 is 17 residues long. CDR1 is SGHTA, CDR2 FQGNSA, per germline. The chain's CDR3 is CARDGLAGGPLRDTQYF. The DNA for the CDR3 is TGTGCCAGAGACGGACTAGCGGGGGGACCCTTAAGAGATACGCAGTATTTT.

CDR3 in amino acids: CASSPTGDTQYF. CDR3 DNA: TGTGCCAGCAGCCCCACGGGGGATACGCAGTATTTT. J is TRBJ2-3 and V is TRBV7-2; D is possibly TRBD2 (5 bases). Trimming shortened V by 5 bases and J by 6 bases, and 9 bases separated the two germline ends. Germline V gene lookup returns CDR1 SGHTA and CDR2 FQGNSA. The CDR3 length is 12 residues.

This chain uses TRBV4-3 with TRBJ1-4; maybe TRBD1 (6 bases). Trimming cost V 0 bases and J 0 bases, with 14 bases left between them. Germline loops: CDR1 LGHNA, CDR2 YSLEER. This CDR3 has 18 residues. Here the CDR3 DNA reads TGCGCCAGCAGCCAAGATAGATGGACAGTTCCAACTAATGAAAAACTGTTTTTT. It translates to CASSQDRWTVPTNEKLFF.

Note on this clonotype: A clone one base away is much larger, so this may be a read error. This chain links TRBV7-2 with TRBJ2-3, with 8 nucleotides matching TRBD2. This CDR3 is built from 16 residues. Germline CDR1 reads SGHTA; CDR2 reads FQGNSA. The CDR3 region is CARSLGASGYTDTQYF. The CDR3 bases are TGTGCCAGAAGCTTGGGGGCTAGCGGGTACACAGATACGCAGTATTTT.

The rearrangement joins TRBV12-3 or TRBV12-4 to TRBJ2-4, with a weak D call TRBD1 (7 bases). The V and J ends lost 6 bases and 0 bases respectively, with 15 bases between them. The CDR3 is made up of 16 amino acids. The CDR3 nucleotides are TGTGCCAGCAGGCGCGGGACAGCCGGAGCCAAAAACATTCAGTACTTC. Encoded protein: CASRRGTAGAKNIQYF.

A few counts support this clonotype. V is TRBV6-5 and J is TRBJ2-3, with D tentatively TRBD2 (5 bases). V was cut by 0 bases and J by 0 bases, with 10 bases left in between. CDR3 length equals 16 residues. Germline V gives CDR1 MNHEY, CDR2 SVGAGI. CDR3 DNA: TGTGCCAGCAGTTACTCGACGGACTCAAGCACAGATACGCAGTATTTT. Amino acids: CASSYSTDSSTDTQYF.

The chain employs TRBV12-3 or TRBV12-4 and TRBJ1-5; D gene unclear. This CDR3 comprises 18 residues. V was pared by 8 bases and J by 0 bases, with 23 bases between. CDR3 amino acids: CASGSCGPGRDSNQPQHF. CDR3 nucleotide sequence: TGTGCCAGCGGAAGCTGTGGTCCCGGACGCGATAGCAATCAGCCCCAGCATTTT.

DNA for the CDR3: TGTGCCAGCAGTCTTTCAGAGACAAGTTCGGACACTGAAGCTTTCTTT. As protein: CASSLSETSSDTEAFF. This sequence joins TRBV6-5 and TRBJ1-1; D uncertain. Trimming took 5 bases from V and 3 from J, leaving 19 bases between them. CDR1 MNHEY and CDR2 SVGAGI come from the germline V gene. CDR3 size: 16 residues.

This clonotype was counted only a few times. V and J are TRBV4-1 and TRBJ2-1; 8 positions match TRBD1. This CDR3 is built from 15 residues. CDR1 is MGHRA, CDR2 YSYEKL, per germline. V shed 0 bases, J shed 8 bases, and the junction held 6 bases outside the gene matches. The DNA of the CDR3 is TGCGCCAGCAGCCAAGAACGGGCAGGGGGCGATGAGCAGTTCTTC. Protein product: CASSQERAGGDEQFF.

This clonotype has only a few counts. The chain joins TRBV6-2 or TRBV6-3 to TRBJ1-5; 7 bases align to TRBD1. CDR1 and CDR2 from the germline V gene are MNHEY and SVGEGT. This CDR3 has 15 amino acids. V gave up 6 bases and J gave up 6 bases; unmatched junction bases: 11. This chain's CDR3 is CASSETTGEAQPQHF. The CDR3 DNA reads as TGTGCCAGCAGCGAGACCACAGGGGAGGCTCAGCCCCAGCATTTT.

This clonotype occurred a few times. V gene TRBV6-2 or TRBV6-3 combines with J gene TRBJ2-4; 10 nucleotides match TRBD2. CDR3 length: 15 residues. V lost 2 bases to trimming and J lost 4 bases; unmatched junction nucleotides: 2. Germline V CDR1 and CDR2: MNHEY, SVGEGT. DNA for the CDR3: TGTGCCAGCAGTTACGTGGGACTAGCGAAAAACATTCAGTACTTC. It codes for CASSYVGLAKNIQYF.